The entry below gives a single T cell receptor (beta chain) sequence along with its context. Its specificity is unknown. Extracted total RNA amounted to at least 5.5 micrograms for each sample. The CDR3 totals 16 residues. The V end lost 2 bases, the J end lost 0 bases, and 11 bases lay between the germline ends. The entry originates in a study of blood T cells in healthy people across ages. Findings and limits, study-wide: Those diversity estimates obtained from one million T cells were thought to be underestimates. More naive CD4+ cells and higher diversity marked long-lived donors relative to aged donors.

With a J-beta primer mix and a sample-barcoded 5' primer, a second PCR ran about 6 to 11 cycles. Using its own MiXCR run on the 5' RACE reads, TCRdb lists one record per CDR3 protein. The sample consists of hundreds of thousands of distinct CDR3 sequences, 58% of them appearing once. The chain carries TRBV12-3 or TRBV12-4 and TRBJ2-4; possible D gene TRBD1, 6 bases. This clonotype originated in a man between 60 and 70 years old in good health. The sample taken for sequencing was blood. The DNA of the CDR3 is TGTGCCAGCAGTTTAACCGACAGGATAGCCAAAAACATTCAGTACTTC. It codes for CASSLTDRIAKNIQYF.